The 18 T cell receptor beta chains in this list originate from one sample, sequenced in a study of cytomegalovirus exposure and HLA in healthy donors. 13 Jbeta primers and 60 Vbeta primers were used for the PCR. Using immunoSEQ multiplex PCR, the repertoire was profiled, and TCRdb retains in-frame clones only, with some absent. The sample has 130,000 or so clones; over 80% are singletons. The sample taken for sequencing was PBMCs. The receptors derive from a young man in good health and CMV-seronegative.

J is TRBJ2-4 and V is TRBV19; D is undetermined. The CDR3 has 16 amino acids. The V gene lost 1 base and the J gene lost 0 bases, with 10 bases spanning the gap. Germline loops: CDR1 LNHDA, CDR2 SQIVND (reference sequence). As DNA, the CDR3 is TGTGCCAGTAGTATAGTGTGGGCAGTAGCCAAAAACATTCAGTACTTC. Protein: CASSIVWAVAKNIQYF. Looking up the rest from reference TRBV19 and TRBJ2-4 gives the full variable domain: DGGITQSPKYLFRKEGQNVTLSCEQNLNHDAMYWYRQDPGQGLRLIYYSQIVNDFQKGDIAEGYSVSREKKESFPLTVTSAQKNPTAFYLCASSIVWAVAKNIQYFGAGTRLSVL.

V and J are TRBV30 and TRBJ1-1; 8 positions agree with TRBD1. V was pared by 3 bases and J by 3 bases, with 3 bases of the junction left unmatched. This CDR3 contains 13 residues. The germline V gene encodes CDR1 GTSNPN and CDR2 SVGIG (reference sequence). The CDR3: CAWSQGAHTEAFF. DNA for the CDR3: TGTGCCTGGAGCCAGGGGGCTCACACTGAAGCTTTCTTT.

This clone was observed a handful of times. The J gene is TRBJ2-2, the V gene TRBV7-8; 10 nucleotides align to TRBD1. V shed 2 bases, J shed 11 bases, and the junction held 5 bases outside the gene matches. Germline V gene data show CDR1 as SGHVS and CDR2 as FQNEAQ. There are 14 residues in the CDR3. CDR3 DNA sequence: TGTGCCAGCAGCTTAAGGGACAGGGGAGCAGAGCTGTTTTTT. It is translated as CASSLRDRGAELFF.

A single count supports this clone. CDR3 sequence: CASSLSARGGETQYF. The CDR3 DNA is TGTGCCAGCAGTTTATCAGCTAGGGGGGGAGAGACCCAGTACTTC. The chain couples TRBV28 to TRBJ2-5; possibly TRBD2 for D (7 bases). Trimming shortened V by 1 base and J by 4 bases, and 13 bases separated the two germline ends. The germline V gene encodes CDR1 MDHEN and CDR2 SYDVKM. The CDR3 extends over 15 amino acids.

The rearrangement uses TRBV13 and TRBJ2-5, with 7 nucleotides matching TRBD1. The V gene end was trimmed by 5 bases and the J gene end by 1 base; junction bases not matched to a gene: 4. CDR1 and CDR2 (germline): PRHDT, FYEKMQ (reference sequence). The CDR3 is made up of 14 amino acids. This CDR3 reads CASSRTGLQETQYF. CDR3 in DNA: TGTGCCAGCAGCCGGACAGGCCTCCAAGAGACCCAGTACTTC. Complete variable domain (other parts from reference TRBV13 and TRBJ2-5): AAGVIQSPRHLIKEKRETATLKCYPIPRHDTVYWYQQGPGQDPQFLISFYEKMQSDKGSIPDRFSAQQFSDYHSELNMSSLELGDSALYFCASSRTGLQETQYFGPGTRLLVL.

This clone was picked up a small number of times. This rearrangement joins TRBV6-6 to TRBJ2-7; 12 nucleotides match TRBD2. CDR1 and CDR2 (germline): MNHNY, SVGAGI (reference sequence). V lost 5 bases, J lost 3 bases, and 5 bases stayed unmatched. This CDR3 spans 15 amino acids. CDR3 in DNA: TGTGCCAGCAGTCCTAGCGGGGGGGTGCTCTACGAGCAGTACTTC. This sequence encodes CASSPSGGVLYEQYF.

The chain is built from TRBV27 and TRBJ1-1, with D possibly being TRBD1 (6 bases). CDR1 and CDR2 (germline): MNHEY, SMNVEV (reference sequence). This CDR3 has 13 residues. Trimming pared 8 bases from V and 4 bases from J, leaving 14 bases between. CDR3 DNA: TGTGCCAGCGGGAACAGGGTAGTCACTGAAGCTTTCTTT. Its protein is CASGNRVVTEAFF.

This rearrangement joins TRBV15 to TRBJ2-1; D unresolved. V was shortened by 0 bases and J by 8 bases, with 8 bases between the two germline ends. The V gene's germline CDR1 is LNHNV and CDR2 YYDKDF (reference sequence). CDR3 length: 13 amino acids. The DNA of the CDR3 is TGTGCCACCAGCAGAGAATGGGCCGATGAGCAGTTCTTC. Translated, it gives CATSREWADEQFF.

The chain joins TRBV19 to TRBJ2-1; D possibly corresponds to TRBD2 (6 bases). CDR1 and CDR2 (germline): LNHDA, SQIVND (reference sequence). The CDR3 covers 17 residues. Trimming shortened V by 5 bases and J by 3 bases, and 20 bases separated the two germline ends. The CDR3 sequence: CASSSQTSGVGYNEQFF. CDR3 DNA sequence: TGTGCCAGTAGTTCCCAGACTAGTGGGGTTGGCTACAATGAGCAGTTCTTC.

V is TRBV2 and J is TRBJ1-2; D uncertain. The CDR3 is 13 residues long. V was shortened by 6 bases and J by 8 bases, with 16 bases between the two germline ends. In germline, CDR1 is SNHLY, CDR2 FYNNEI. The CDR3 nucleotides are TGTGCCAGCAGAGCCGGGGTCGGGTGGGGCTACACCTTC. Protein product: CASRAGVGWGYTF.

The J gene is TRBJ1-2, the V gene TRBV23-1; perhaps TRBD1 as D (6 bases). TRBV23-1 is flagged as an ORF with uncertain function. This CDR3 region has 13 residues. With 9 bases removed from V and 4 bases from J, the gap between germline ends came to 15 bases. CDR3 in DNA: TGCGCCAGAAAGGGGGGGGAAGGCTATGGCTACACCTTC. Residues: CARKGGEGYGYTF.

The chain has TRBV7-2 and TRBJ2-7; TRBD1 aligns across 9 bases. V trimming: 4 bases; J trimming: 1 base; junction bases outside the gene matches: 2. The CDR3 is made up of 14 amino acids. CDR1 and CDR2 (germline): SGHTA, FQGNSA. For the CDR3, the DNA is TGTGCCAGCAGCTCGACAGGGGGGTCCTACGAGCAGTACTTC. This gives the protein CASSSTGGSYEQYF.

This clone was seen more than once but under ten times. The gene calls are TRBV27 and TRBJ1-1; the match to TRBD1 covers 7 bases. The CDR3 has 17 amino acids. Germline assignment: CDR1 MNHEY and CDR2 SMNVEV (reference sequence). J was trimmed by 1 base and V by 5 bases; bases with no gene match: 13. CDR3 sequence (DNA): TGTGCCAGCAGTACACGACAGGGAGGTGCCTCGAACACTGAAGCTTTCTTT. This translates into CASSTRQGGASNTEAFF.

The sample holds one count of this clone. The rearrangement joins TRBV29-1 to TRBJ2-7, with TRBD1 identical over 11 bases. The germline V gene has CDR1 SQVTM and CDR2 ANQGSEA. Losses at the gene ends were 6 bases for V and 3 bases for J; bases not matched to a gene: 7. The CDR3 is 14 amino acids. CDR3 bases: TGCAGCGTAGAGGGACAGGGGGAAATCTACGAGCAGTACTTC. Its translation: CSVEGQGEIYEQYF.

The J gene is TRBJ2-3, the V gene TRBV15; D possibly corresponds to TRBD1 (5 bases). Trimming shortened V by 2 bases and J by 6 bases, and 12 bases separated the two germline ends. Germline V gene lookup returns CDR1 LNHNV and CDR2 YYDKDF (reference sequence). The CDR3 is made up of 14 amino acids. The CDR3: CATSRQGIPDTQYF. For the CDR3, the DNA is TGTGCCACCAGCAGACAGGGAATCCCGGATACGCAGTATTTT. The complete variable domain, with remaining parts taken from reference TRBV15 and TRBJ2-3, reads DAMVIQNPRYQVTQFGKPVTLSCSQTLNHNVMYWYQQKSSQAPKLLFHYYDKDFNNEADTPDNFQSRRPNTSFCFLDIRSPGLGDTAMYLCATSRQGIPDTQYFGPGTRLTVL.

The CDR3 spells CASSLVTSGGAGWWNEQFF. The CDR3, as DNA: TGTGCCAGCAGCTTGGTCACTAGCGGGGGGGCCGGTTGGTGGAATGAGCAGTTCTTC. The J gene is TRBJ2-1, the V gene TRBV5-8; 13 bases line up with TRBD2. Germline V gene lookup returns CDR1 SGHTS and CDR2 YDEGEE. Trimming took 0 bases from V and 7 from J; bases not matched to a gene: 13. The CDR3 spans 19 residues.

The chain couples TRBV5-4 to TRBJ1-4; unclear D gene. V lost 1 base and J lost 7, with 14 bases in between. Germline V gene sequence: CDR1 SGHNT, CDR2 YYREEE (reference sequence). The CDR3 is 15 residues long. CDR3 residues: CASSLNGPTVEKLFF. The DNA for the CDR3 is TGTGCCAGCAGCTTGAATGGGCCGACGGTTGAAAAACTGTTTTTT.

V is TRBV7-2 and J is TRBJ1-1; the match to TRBD1 covers 8 bases. CDR3 length equals 15 residues. J lost 2 bases, V lost 5 bases, and 7 bases had no gene match. Germline V gene sequence: CDR1 SGHTA, CDR2 FQGNSA. The CDR3 spells CASSPTGALNTEAFF. The CDR3 coding sequence is TGTGCCAGCAGCCCGACAGGGGCTCTCAACACTGAAGCTTTCTTT.